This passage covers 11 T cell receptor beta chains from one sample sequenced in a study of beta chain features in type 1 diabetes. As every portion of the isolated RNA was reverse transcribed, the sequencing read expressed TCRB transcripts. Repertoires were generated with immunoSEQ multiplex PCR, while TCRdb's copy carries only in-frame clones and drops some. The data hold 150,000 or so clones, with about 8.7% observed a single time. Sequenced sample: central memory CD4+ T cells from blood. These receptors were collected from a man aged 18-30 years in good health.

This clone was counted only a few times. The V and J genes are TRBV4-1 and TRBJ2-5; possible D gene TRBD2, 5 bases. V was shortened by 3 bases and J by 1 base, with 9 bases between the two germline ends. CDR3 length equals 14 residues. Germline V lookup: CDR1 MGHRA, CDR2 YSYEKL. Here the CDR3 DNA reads TGCGCCAGCAGCCACAGCGGACCCCAAGAGACCCAGTACTTC. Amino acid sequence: CASSHSGPQETQYF.

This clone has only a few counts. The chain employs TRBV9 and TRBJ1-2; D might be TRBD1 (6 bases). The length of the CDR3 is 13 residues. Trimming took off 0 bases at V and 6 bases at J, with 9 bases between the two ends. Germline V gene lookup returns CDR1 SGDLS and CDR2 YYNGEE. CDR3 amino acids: CASSVGQVDGYTF. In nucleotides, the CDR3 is TGTGCCAGCAGCGTAGGACAGGTAGATGGCTACACCTTC.

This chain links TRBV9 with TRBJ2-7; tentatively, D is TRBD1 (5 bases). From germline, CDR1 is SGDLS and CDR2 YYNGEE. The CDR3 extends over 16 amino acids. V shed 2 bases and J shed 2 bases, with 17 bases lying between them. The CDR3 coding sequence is TGTGCCAGCAGCGTGGGTCCCCCGGACAATCCCTACGAGCAGTACTTC. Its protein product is CASSVGPPDNPYEQYF.

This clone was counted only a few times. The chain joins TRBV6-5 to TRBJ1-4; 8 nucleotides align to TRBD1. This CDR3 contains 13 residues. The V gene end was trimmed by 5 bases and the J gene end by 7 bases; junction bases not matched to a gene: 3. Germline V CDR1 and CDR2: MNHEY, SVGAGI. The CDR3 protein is CASSRDRGEKLFF. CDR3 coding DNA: TGTGCCAGCAGTCGAGACAGGGGTGAAAAACTGTTTTTT.

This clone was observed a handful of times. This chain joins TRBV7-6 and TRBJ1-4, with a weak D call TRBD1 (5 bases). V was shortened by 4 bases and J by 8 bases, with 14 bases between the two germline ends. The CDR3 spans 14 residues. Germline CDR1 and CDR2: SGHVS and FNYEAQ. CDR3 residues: CASSSPDKGEKLFF. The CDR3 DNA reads TGTGCCAGCAGCTCCCCGGACAAGGGGGAAAAACTGTTTTTT.

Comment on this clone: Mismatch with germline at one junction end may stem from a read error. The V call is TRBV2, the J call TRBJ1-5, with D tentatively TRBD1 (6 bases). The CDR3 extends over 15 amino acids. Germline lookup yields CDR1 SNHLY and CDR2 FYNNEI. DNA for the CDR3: TGTGCCAGCAGAGGGATACAGGGTAGCGATCAGCCCCAGCATTTT. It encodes CASRGIQGSDQPQHF. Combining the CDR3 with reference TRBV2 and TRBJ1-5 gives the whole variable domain EPEVTQTPSHQVTQMGQEVILRCVPISNHLYFYWYRQILGQKVEFLVSFYNNEISEKSEIFDDQFSVERPDGSNFTLKIRSTKLEDSAMYFCASRGIQGSDQPQHFGDGTRLSIL.

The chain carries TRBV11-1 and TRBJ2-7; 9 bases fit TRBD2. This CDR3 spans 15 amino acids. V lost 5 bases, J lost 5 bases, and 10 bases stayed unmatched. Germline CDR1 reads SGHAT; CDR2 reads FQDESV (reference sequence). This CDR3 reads CASSRTAASGDEQYF. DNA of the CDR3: TGTGCCAGCAGCCGTACGGCGGCTAGCGGGGACGAGCAGTACTTC. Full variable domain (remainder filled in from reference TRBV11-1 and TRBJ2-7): EAEVAQSPRYKITEKSQAVAFWCDPISGHATLYWYRQILGQGPELLVQFQDESVVDDSQLPKDRFSAERLKGVDSTLKIQPAELGDSAMYLCASSRTAASGDEQYFGPGTRLTVT.

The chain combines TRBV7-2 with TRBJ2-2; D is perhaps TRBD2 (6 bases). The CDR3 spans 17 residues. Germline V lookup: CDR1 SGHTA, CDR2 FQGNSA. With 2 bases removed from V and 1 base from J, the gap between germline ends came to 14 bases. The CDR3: CASSLPHWRGNTGELFF. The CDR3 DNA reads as TGTGCCAGCAGCTTACCCCACTGGCGGGGGAACACCGGGGAGCTGTTTTTT.

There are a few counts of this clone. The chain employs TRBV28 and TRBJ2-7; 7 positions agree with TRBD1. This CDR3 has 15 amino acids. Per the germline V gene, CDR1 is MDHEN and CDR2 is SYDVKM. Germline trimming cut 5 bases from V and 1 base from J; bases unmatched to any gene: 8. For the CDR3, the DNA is TGTGCCAGCAGTGAGCCAGGGGGTTTATCCTACGAGCAGTACTTC. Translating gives CASSEPGGLSYEQYF.

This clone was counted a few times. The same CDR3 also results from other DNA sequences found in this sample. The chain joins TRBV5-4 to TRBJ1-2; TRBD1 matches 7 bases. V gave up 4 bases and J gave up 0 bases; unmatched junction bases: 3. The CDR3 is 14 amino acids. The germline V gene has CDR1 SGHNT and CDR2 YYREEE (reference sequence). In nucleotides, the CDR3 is TGTGCCAGCAGCCTTGACAGGGCTAACTATGGCTACACCTTC. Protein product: CASSLDRANYGYTF.

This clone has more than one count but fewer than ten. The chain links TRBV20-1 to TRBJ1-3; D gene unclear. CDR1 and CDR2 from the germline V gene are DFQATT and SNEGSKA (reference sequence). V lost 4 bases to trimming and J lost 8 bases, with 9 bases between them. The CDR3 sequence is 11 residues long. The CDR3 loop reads CSAINGYTIYF. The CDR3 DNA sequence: TGCAGTGCTATTAACGGGTACACCATATATTTT.